This T cell receptor (beta chain) was recovered during a study of identical twins. TCRdb re-analysed the 5' RACE reads in MiXCR, keeping a single row per CDR3 protein. The sample yields some 690,000 distinct CDR3 sequences, roughly 20% seen once. The CDR3 totals 13 residues. Germline values: CDR1 KGHSH, CDR2 LQKENI. V shed 6 bases and J shed 5 bases, with 12 bases lying between them. This clonotype was observed a handful of times. The same data also went into a second study, on T cells expressing NK-cell markers. This second study says: Several experiments confined sorting to alpha-beta TCR T cells with an anti-gamma-delta TCR antibody. In several donors, dominant clonotypes made up about 28.3-65% of CD3+CD56-NKG2C+ cells.

The sample comprised PBMCs. This sequence originates from a woman aged 18-35 years in good health. V is TRBV18 and J is TRBJ2-3, with a possible D match to TRBD2 (6 bases). The chain's CDR3 is CASSGLAIDTQYF. The CDR3 region has the DNA TGTGCCAGCTCGGGTCTAGCGATAGATACGCAGTATTTT.